Below, 23 T cell receptor beta chains from the same sample are listed, as sequenced in a study of post-analysis software for immune sequencing data (dated by TCRdb to the mid-2010s). What the research found in general, with its limitations: Four to six TRBV segments, including TRBV5-6, TRBV5-1 and TRBV20-1, were significantly more frequent in patients than controls.

These TCRs' antigens remain unknown. Library generation was performed with PCR. The sample was run on an Illumina HiSeq 2500. To reduce PCR and sequencing biases, unique molecular identifiers were built into the TCR beta cDNA libraries. TCRdb passed the public sequencing reads through fastp at Q25 and MiXCR, retaining productive beta sequences. Rows are combined by CDR3 protein, so each entry shows the most common genes and DNA. The table for this sample lists about 560,000 distinct CDR3 sequences; around 47% of them were counted only once. The ten most abundant clones make up approximately 1.7% of the sample. Sequencing was done on a sample of blood. The receptors stem from a girl between 10 and 17 years old with multiple sclerosis.

The gene calls are TRBV20-1 and TRBJ2-4, with D maybe TRBD2 (5 bases). Germline CDR1 and CDR2: DFQATT and SNEGSKA (reference sequence). This CDR3 has 13 residues. Trimming stripped 5 bases from V and 0 bases from J, with 8 bases between. The CDR3 sequence: CSAPRGAKNIQYF. CDR3 coding DNA: TGCAGTGCTCCCCGGGGAGCCAAAAACATTCAGTACTTC.

The chain is built from TRBV6-4 and TRBJ1-2; 7 bases are shared with TRBD1. Trimming removed 6 bases from V and 4 bases from J; junction bases left unmatched: 5. The germline CDR1 and CDR2 sequences are MRHNA and SNTAGT. The CDR3 spans 13 residues. The CDR3 nucleotides are TGTGCCAGCAGGGAGGGGGCGAGCTATGGCTACACCTTC. It is translated as CASREGASYGYTF.

This clonotype turned up a few times. The chain carries TRBV6-6 and TRBJ2-2, with unresolved D. V lost 5 bases and J lost 1, with 11 bases in between. Per germline, CDR1 MNHNY and CDR2 SVGAGI (reference sequence). The CDR3 contains 15 residues. The CDR3 DNA sequence: TGTGCCAGCAGTAGCTTAGGACGGAACACCGGGGAGCTGTTTTTT. Its translation: CASSSLGRNTGELFF.

This clonotype was seen a few times. The CDR3 nucleotides are TGCGCCAGCAGCCAGGAGGGCAGGGGGAACACTGAAGCTTTCTTT. This gives the protein CASSQEGRGNTEAFF. This chain connects TRBV4-1 to TRBJ1-1; tentative D call: TRBD1 (6 bases). The CDR3 length is 15 residues. The germline V gene has CDR1 MGHRA and CDR2 YSYEKL. Between the trimmed V and J ends, which lost 3 bases and 1 base, there was a span of 12 bases.

The chain links TRBV11-2 to TRBJ2-1; either TRBD1 or TRBD2 may fit D (6 bases each). CDR1 SGHAT and CDR2 FQNNGV come from the germline V gene. This CDR3 has 14 residues. V lost 6 bases and J lost 9, with 18 bases in between. CDR3 DNA sequence: TGTGCCAGCAGTGCCCGGGGGCTCAACGGTGAGCAGTTCTTC. This codes for CASSARGLNGEQFF.

There are a few counts of this clonotype. The chain couples TRBV12-3 or TRBV12-4 to TRBJ2-1, with TRBD2 matching over 10 bases. Losses at the gene ends were 7 bases for V and 5 bases for J; bases not matched to a gene: 8. This CDR3 is 15 amino acids long. Written as DNA, the CDR3 is TGTGCCAGCATTCTTTTAGCGGGAGGACACAATGAGCAGTTCTTC. Translated: CASILLAGGHNEQFF.

This clonotype came up a few times. The V call is TRBV10-2, the J call TRBJ1-5, with D unclear. Germline-derived CDR1 and CDR2 are WSHSY and SAAADI. V was cut by 3 bases and J by 0 bases, with 6 bases left in between. The CDR3 is made up of 14 amino acids. CDR3 DNA: TGCGCCAGCAGTGACCGAGTTAGCAATCAGCCCCAGCATTTT. Amino acid sequence: CASSDRVSNQPQHF.

V gene TRBV7-9 combines with J gene TRBJ2-2; no reliable D call. Per the germline V gene, CDR1 is SEHNR and CDR2 is FQNEAQ (reference sequence). The length of the CDR3 is 16 residues. Deletions cut 3 bases from V and 6 bases from J, with 17 bases between. The CDR3 loop is CASSLTSPTRAGELFF. The CDR3 nucleotides are TGTGCCAGCAGCTTGACTTCCCCAACAAGGGCCGGGGAGCTGTTTTTT. The full variable domain, with the rest looked up from reference TRBV7-9 and TRBJ2-2, is DTGVSQNPRHKITKRGQNVTFRCDPISEHNRLYWYRQTLGQGPEFLTYFQNEAQLEKSRLLSDRFSAERPKGSFSTLEIQRTEQGDSAMYLCASSLTSPTRAGELFFGEGSRLTVL.

This clonotype has a handful of counts. V usage is TRBV12-3 or TRBV12-4 and J usage is TRBJ2-1, with 10 positions matching TRBD1. The ends lost 6 bases at V and 7 bases at J; junction bases unmatched: 3. This CDR3 comprises 13 residues. For the CDR3, the DNA is TGTGCCAGCAGACTGGACAGGGGGAATGAGCAGTTCTTC. Translation: CASRLDRGNEQFF.

The genes are TRBV11-2 and TRBJ2-2; either TRBD1 or TRBD2 may fit D (5 bases each). Per the germline V gene, CDR1 is SGHAT and CDR2 is FQNNGV. The CDR3 covers 14 residues. Trimming pared 1 base from V and 7 bases from J, leaving 10 bases between. CDR3 sequence (DNA): TGTGCCAGCAGCTTAGGGTGGGGGTTCGGGGAGCTGTTTTTT. Its protein is CASSLGWGFGELFF.

This chain uses TRBV12-3 or TRBV12-4 with TRBJ2-1, with 14 bases matching TRBD2. Trimming cost V 6 bases and J 3 bases; bases outside gene matches: 10. The CDR3 contains 18 residues. CDR3 bases: TGTGCCAGCAGCCGGGGACTAGCGGGAGCGGCTGGCTACAATGAGCAGTTCTTC. This codes for CASSRGLAGAAGYNEQFF.

The V call is TRBV20-1, the J call TRBJ2-7; 8 positions agree with TRBD2. V lost 4 bases, J lost 6 bases, and 14 bases stayed unmatched. CDR3 length equals 15 residues. Germline CDR1 DFQATT, CDR2 SNEGSKA (reference sequence). The CDR3 loop reads CSATPGEREMGEQYF. The CDR3 DNA is TGCAGTGCTACGCCGGGGGAGCGGGAGATGGGCGAGCAGTACTTC.

The V call is TRBV7-3, the J call TRBJ2-3; unclear D gene. This CDR3 is built from 16 residues. Germline assignment: CDR1 SGHTA and CDR2 FQGTGA. V was trimmed by 5 bases and J by 2 bases, leaving 17 bases between them. CDR3 loop: CASSERVTAHTDTQYF. The DNA of the CDR3 is TGTGCCAGCAGCGAAAGGGTGACGGCCCACACAGATACGCAGTATTTT. Variable domain in full (rest from reference TRBV7-3 and TRBJ2-3): GAGVSQTPSNKVTEKGKYVELRCDPISGHTALYWYRQSLGQGPEFLIYFQGTGAADDSGLPNDRFFAVRPEGSVSTLKIQRTERGDSAVYLCASSERVTAHTDTQYFGPGTRLTVL.

This clonotype turned up a few times. The rearrangement uses TRBV5-1 and TRBJ2-7, with 9 positions matching TRBD1. The germline V gene has CDR1 SGHRS and CDR2 YFSETQ. With 4 bases clipped from V and 3 bases from J, the junction kept 8 bases outside the gene matches. This CDR3 comprises 15 residues. This chain's CDR3 is CASSAVGTGFYEQYF. CDR3 in DNA: TGCGCCAGCAGCGCGGTGGGGACAGGGTTCTACGAGCAGTACTTC.

CDR3 coding DNA: TGTGCCAGCAGCCTTCAATCCTATACGCAGTATTTT. It codes for CASSLQSYTQYF. This chain joins TRBV3-1 and TRBJ2-3; no clear D. This CDR3 is 12 amino acids long. The germline V gene has CDR1 LGHDT and CDR2 YNNKEL (reference sequence). Trimming shortened V by 4 bases and J by 7 bases, and 9 bases separated the two germline ends.

This sequence joins TRBV5-1 and TRBJ2-3, with 7 bases matching TRBD2. The CDR3 covers 16 residues. In germline, CDR1 is SGHRS, CDR2 YFSETQ. The J segment lost 2 bases and the V segment lost 7 bases, leaving 13 bases of the junction unmatched. Here the CDR3 reads CASSRFRRDYTDTQYF. CDR3 coding DNA: TGCGCCAGCTCCAGGTTCCGGCGGGACTACACAGATACGCAGTATTTT.

The V and J genes are TRBV20-1 and TRBJ2-1; maybe TRBD1 (5 bases). The CDR3 totals 14 residues. Trimming removed 0 bases from V and 12 bases from J, with 18 bases in between. Germline CDR1 is DFQATT and CDR2 is SNEGSKA (reference sequence). The CDR3 loop is CSAREGLQGFRQFF. The CDR3 coding sequence is TGCAGTGCTAGAGAGGGCCTCCAGGGCTTTCGGCAGTTCTTC.

This clonotype came up a few times. The chain joins TRBV29-1 to TRBJ2-1; possible D gene TRBD2, 6 bases. CDR3 size: 13 residues. The germline CDR1 and CDR2 sequences are SQVTM and ANQGSEA. CDR3 DNA: TGCGGATTGCGGGAAGGCTTTGAGGGTGAGCAGTTCTTC. It yields the protein CGLREGFEGEQFF.

V and J are TRBV12-3 or TRBV12-4 and TRBJ1-2; D possibly corresponds to TRBD1 (6 bases). The V gene lost 10 bases and the J gene lost 4 bases, with 13 bases spanning the gap. The CDR3 has 12 residues. DNA of the CDR3: TGTGCCACCGCAGGGGATGGCTATGGCTACACCTTC. This sequence encodes CATAGDGYGYTF.

The V call is TRBV6-5, the J call TRBJ2-1, with 8 bases that match TRBD2. The J segment lost 3 bases and the V segment lost 0 bases, leaving 1 base of the junction unmatched. The CDR3 loop spans 15 amino acids. Germline assignment: CDR1 MNHEY and CDR2 SVGAGI. The CDR3 region has the DNA TGTGCCAGCAGTTACTCAGGGACTAGCTACAATGAGCAGTTCTTC. Its translation: CASSYSGTSYNEQFF.

This rearrangement joins TRBV3-1 to TRBJ2-1; possible D gene TRBD2, 6 bases. The CDR3 is 13 residues long. Germline V CDR1 and CDR2: LGHDT, YNNKEL (reference sequence). V lost 2 bases and J 6 bases, leaving 8 bases between the germline ends. This CDR3 is CASSQRDSNEQFF. CDR3 nucleotide sequence: TGTGCCAGCAGCCAACGGGACTCCAATGAGCAGTTCTTC.

A few counts support this clonotype. The chain couples TRBV6-5 to TRBJ2-5; 7 nucleotides align to TRBD2. The better agreement between TRBJ2-7 and the DNA end casts doubt on the J call. This CDR3 is 14 amino acids long. Germline-derived CDR1 and CDR2 are MNHEY and SVGAGI. In DNA, the CDR3 is TGTGCCAGCAGTTACCCGACTAGCTTCGGCGAGCAGTACTTC. This encodes CASSYPTSFGEQYF.

The V and J genes are TRBV11-2 and TRBJ2-5, with 9 nucleotides matching TRBD2. The germline V gene encodes CDR1 SGHAT and CDR2 FQNNGV. The CDR3 has 14 amino acids. Trimming at V came to 7 bases and at J to 11 bases, leaving 14 bases not matched to a gene. The CDR3 protein is CASTSGTSNNEQYF. Written as DNA, the CDR3 is TGTGCCAGCACCTCCGGGACTAGCAACAATGAGCAGTACTTC.